A selection of T cell receptor beta chains follows, all from one sample in a study of cytomegalovirus exposure and HLA in healthy donors. Only in-frame clones appear in the TCRdb table, and some are missing; sequencing was by immunoSEQ multiplex PCR. Among 130,000 or so clones listed, roughly 80% were seen once. Material: PBMCs. The receptor set was obtained from a female donor in good health and CMV-seronegative. Both conserved end residues are part of each CDR3. The D gene is left open where the match is weak. Clone sizes are given selectively: once, few, many, or a class where the clone is expanded.

j_gene	v_gene	abundance	d_gene	len	CDR3nt	CDR3aa
TRBJ1-2	TRBV6-1	NA	NA	18	TGTGCCAGCAGTGAAGTAGGATCGTCGGCAGGGGCAGGCTATGGCTACACCTTC	CASSEVGSSAGAGYGYTF
TRBJ2-7	TRBV5-6	NA	TRBD1	15	TGTGCCAGCAGCTTTGGACAGGGTGTTCTTTACGAGCAGTACTTC	CASSFGQGVLYEQYF
TRBJ2-5	TRBV2	few	NA	13	TGTGCCAGCAAAAGAGTCCCCCCAGAGACCCAGTACTTC	CASKRVPPETQYF
TRBJ1-1	TRBV6-5	NA	TRBD1	16	TGTGCCAGCAGTTTCCTACAGGGGAGAGGGAACACTGAAGCTTTCTTT	CASSFLQGRGNTEAFF
TRBJ2-3	TRBV7-6	NA	TRBD2	16	TGTGCCAGCAGCTTAACGGGACTAGCGAGGCCAGATACGCAGTATTTT	CASSLTGLARPDTQYF
TRBJ1-1	TRBV7-9	NA	NA	15	TGTGCCAGCAGCCTATACACGGACAGGAACACTGAAGCTTTCTTT	CASSLYTDRNTEAFF
TRBJ1-2	TRBV7-2	once	NA	15	TGTGCCAGCAGCTTAACAACGACAGACAACTATGGCTACACCTTC	CASSLTTTDNYGYTF
TRBJ2-7	TRBV9	NA	TRBD2	15	TGTGCCAGCAGCGCTGCGGGGGACCCCATCTACGAGCAGTACTTC	CASSAAGDPIYEQYF
TRBJ2-2	TRBV6-4	NA	TRBD1	17	TGTGCCAGCAGTGACTCACAGGGGGTTAAGGACACCGGGGAGCTGTTTTTT	CASSDSQGVKDTGELFF
TRBJ1-1	TRBV6-5	NA	NA	14	TGTGCCAGCAGTTACGACAGTTTGAACACTGAAGCTTTCTTT	CASSYDSLNTEAFF
TRBJ1-1	TRBV27	NA	NA	15	TGTGCTAGCGCCCTTTACACAGGGAGAGATACTGAAGCTTTCTTT	CASALYTGRDTEAFF
TRBJ1-1	TRBV28	NA	NA	13	TGTGCCAGCACCAGCGGACTTCTCCCAGAAGCTTTCTTT	CASTSGLLPEAFF
TRBJ2-4	TRBV11-3	NA	NA	16	TGTGCCAGCAGCCCAGATTTGGGGGCGACCAAAAACATTCAGTACTTC	CASSPDLGATKNIQYF
TRBJ2-7	TRBV7-8	once	NA	14	TGTGCCAGCAGCCGCGATAGAAAAGCGTCCGAGCAGTACTTC	CASSRDRKASEQYF
TRBJ1-1	TRBV7-3	NA	NA	14	TGTGCCAGCAGCCCCGGGGGGGGAGGGACTGAAGCTTTCTTT	CASSPGGGGTEAFF
TRBJ1-5	TRBV19	NA	NA	15	TGTGCCAGTAAGGCGGGACTCCGAGGCCATCAGCCCCAGCATTTT	CASKAGLRGHQPQHF
TRBJ2-3	TRBV28	NA	TRBD2	16	TGTGCCAGCAGTTTAATCCGGCGGGAGTTGAGAAGTACGCAGTATTTT	CASSLIRRELRSTQYF
TRBJ2-1	TRBV28	NA	NA	15	TGTGCCAGCAGTTTGGCGGGGATCGCCTACAATGAGCAGTTCTTC	CASSLAGIAYNEQFF
TRBJ2-7	TRBV29-1	NA	NA	13	TGCAGCGTTGAGGAGGGTGCGAGGAACGAGCAGTACTTC	CSVEEGARNEQYF
TRBJ2-2	TRBV9	NA	NA	13	TGTGCCAGCAGCATCGGGGTAACCGGGGAGCTGTTTTTT	CASSIGVTGELFF
TRBJ1-1	TRBV5-4	once	NA	13	TGTGCCAGCAGCTTGACGGAGGGATCTGAAGCTTTCTTT	CASSLTEGSEAFF
TRBJ1-3	TRBV7-6	few	TRBD1	16	TGTGCCAGCAGCCCGGTGGACAGGGTGGATGGAAACACCATATATTTT	CASSPVDRVDGNTIYF